The table lists the clone carrying this T cell receptor (beta chain) with many counts. Sequencing libraries for TCR beta were prepared with iRepertoire HTBI primers and Arm-PCR of CDR3 regions. Each CDR3 protein is one row after TCRdb ran MiXCR on the multiplex PCR reads. The table lists 300,000 to 500,000 distinct CDR3 sequences, more than 20% of them singletons. This record belongs to a study of regulatory T cells in long-lasting Graves disease. The CDR3 contains 14 residues. Germline CDR1 is MGHRA and CDR2 is YSYEKL. V shed 5 bases, J shed 9 bases, and the junction held 10 bases outside the gene matches. As to time point: persistent/refractory GD, antithyroid drugs over 5 years with positive TRAb. PBMC RNA served as the TCR library source.

This specimen was peripheral blood mononuclear cells (PBMCs), taken when the disease was refractory, from a patient treated with antithyroid drugs. This clonotype originated in a female donor with Graves disease. The chain joins TRBV4-1 to TRBJ2-5, with 9 bases fitting TRBD1. CDR3 sequence: CASSKGGWDRAQYF. As DNA, the CDR3 is TGCGCCAGCAGCAAGGGCGGATGGGACAGGGCCCAGTACTTC.